This is a list of T cell receptor beta chains from one sample in a study of cytomegalovirus exposure and HLA in healthy donors. TCRdb's table, derived via immunoSEQ multiplex PCR, lists solely in-frame clones and lacks some. The sample holds 150,000 to 200,000 clones, roughly three quarters seen once. The specimen was PBMCs. The receptor set was obtained from a man aged 35-49 years in good health and CMV-seropositive. CDR3s include the opening cysteine and the closing phenylalanine or tryptophan. The D gene is left open where the match is weak. A clone size is listed for some rows: how often the clone was seen (once, few, many), or a class if it is expanded.

d_call	clone_size	v_call	j_call	cdr3_nt	cdr3_aa
.	.	TRBV19	TRBJ2-7	TGTGCCAGTAGTAGACTCCCGGGAGACGAGCAGTACTTC	CASSRLPGDEQYF
.	.	TRBV27	TRBJ2-1	TGTGCCAGCAGTACGACAAGCGGCCTTAGCTCCTACAATGAGCAGTTCTTC	CASSTTSGLSSYNEQFF
.	.	TRBV25-1	TRBJ2-3	TGTGCCAGCAGAGCCGGGGACATTTTGAGCACAGATACGCAGTATTTT	CASRAGDILSTDTQYF
TRBD1	.	TRBV19	TRBJ2-3	TGTGCCAGTAGCGTGTTGGGCCGACAGGGGTTCCACACAGATACGCAGTATTTT	CASSVLGRQGFHTDTQYF
TRBD2	.	TRBV5-1	TRBJ2-3	TGCGCCAGCAGCTTGAGGGGAGCGGGGAGAAACACAGATACGCAGTATTTT	CASSLRGAGRNTDTQYF
TRBD1	.	TRBV5-8	TRBJ2-2	TGTGCCAGCAGCTTGGGGACAGGGTACACCGGGGAGCTGTTTTTT	CASSLGTGYTGELFF
TRBD2	.	TRBV2	TRBJ2-1	TGTGCCAGCGGACTAGCGGGGGGCGATGAGCAGTTCTTC	CASGLAGGDEQFF
.	once	TRBV7-9	TRBJ2-1	TGTGCCAGCAGCCCCAGAACAGACAATGAGCAGTTCTTC	CASSPRTDNEQFF
.	once	TRBV7-9	TRBJ1-1	TGTGCCAGCGAGATTAGAGGTTTCACTGAAGCTTTCTTT	CASEIRGFTEAFF
.	.	TRBV19	TRBJ1-1	TGTGCCAGTAGTATAATTGTGGGGGGCACTGAAGCTTTCTTT	CASSIIVGGTEAFF
.	.	TRBV11-2	TRBJ1-2	TGTGCCAGCAGCTTAGTCGGTGGCTACACCTTC	CASSLVGGYTF
TRBD2	.	TRBV10-3	TRBJ2-7	TGTGCCATCGGGGGGGGGTCCTACGAGCAGTACTTC	CAIGGGSYEQYF
TRBD1	.	TRBV2	TRBJ1-1	TGTGCCAGCAGCGGGACAGGGATCACTGAAGCTTTCTTT	CASSGTGITEAFF
.	.	TRBV6-5	TRBJ2-7	TGTGCCAGCAGTTACTCGGCGGTCCCCTACGAGCAGTACTTC	CASSYSAVPYEQYF
.	.	TRBV7-9	TRBJ1-5	TGTGCCAGCAGCTTAGGCGGCTCGGGATTTTATAGCAATCAGCCCCAGCATTTT	CASSLGGSGFYSNQPQHF
TRBD1	.	TRBV5-1	TRBJ2-7	TGCGCCAGCAGCTCGGGGACAGGGCCCTACGAAGAGCAGTACTTC	CASSSGTGPYEEQYF
.	.	TRBV7-9	TRBJ1-2	TGTGCCAGCAGCAGCCAGGGAAACTATGGCTACACCTTC	CASSSQGNYGYTF
TRBD1	few	TRBV7-9	TRBJ1-1	TGTGCCAGCAGCTCTAACGGACAGGCCGAAGCTTTCTTT	CASSSNGQAEAFF
TRBD2	.	TRBV11-2	TRBJ2-7	TGTGCCAGCAGCTTAGATTTGATGCTAGCGGGCGAGCAGTACTTC	CASSLDLMLAGEQYF
TRBD1	medium-sized	TRBV30	TRBJ1-1	TGTGCCTGGTCCACAGGGGGCCTCACTGAAGCTTTCTTT	CAWSTGGLTEAFF
TRBD2	.	TRBV5-6	TRBJ2-7	TGTGCCAGCAGCTTGGTAGGGACTAGCGGGAAGCACGAGCAGTACTTC	CASSLVGTSGKHEQYF
.	.	TRBV11-1	TRBJ1-6	TGTGCCAGCAGCGTTAACTGGGAGTCACCCCTCCACTTT	CASSVNWESPLHF
TRBD1	.	TRBV7-2	TRBJ1-4	TGTGCCAGCGGACAGGGGGCAGGGGAAAAACTGTTTTTT	CASGQGAGEKLFF
.	.	TRBV7-8	TRBJ2-7	TGTGCCAGCAGTTCGACAGGATCCTACGAGCAGTACTTC	CASSSTGSYEQYF
.	.	TRBV6-5	TRBJ2-7	TGTGCCAGCAGGGAGGGGCCGGGGGAGCAGTACTTC	CASREGPGEQYF
TRBD2	.	TRBV19	TRBJ2-3	TGTGCCAGTAGTATTCCAGGTAGCGGGGGGGCCGATACGCAGTATTTT	CASSIPGSGGADTQYF
.	.	TRBV2	TRBJ1-4	TGTGCCAGCAGCCGCAGACACTCACCAGCCATATCAACTAATGAAAAACTGTTTTTT	CASSRRHSPAISTNEKLFF
TRBD1	.	TRBV10-2	TRBJ1-2	TGCGCCAGCTCCAGGGACAGGGTGGGCTATGGCTACACCTTC	CASSRDRVGYGYTF
TRBD1	.	TRBV27	TRBJ1-5	TGTGCCAGCCGCCGACAGGGGCTTAGCAATCAGCCCCAGCATTTT	CASRRQGLSNQPQHF
.	.	TRBV4-2	TRBJ2-3	TGTGCCAGCAGCCAAGAGGGGGCGGGGGTCCCAGATACGCAGTATTTT	CASSQEGAGVPDTQYF